This TCR beta chain was sequenced during a study of post-analysis software for immune sequencing data. Study-wide context: The disease courses covered relapsing-remitting, secondary progressive and progressive-relapsing multiple sclerosis.

Unique-molecular-identifier-tagged TCR beta cDNA libraries were used. TCRdb called the PCR reads again in MiXCR, with one record for every CDR3 protein. The sample consists of about 620,000 distinct CDR3 sequences, about 40% of them appearing once. General study results and limits: Normalized Chao1 diversity was significantly reduced in patients versus controls. Samples made in the same batch grouped tightly together by F measure. Comparison of patients with controls showed 5 or 6 TRBV segments more frequent in patients, TRBV5-6, TRBV5-1 and TRBV20-1 among them.

CDR3 length: 16 amino acids. Germline V gene lookup returns CDR1 SEHNR and CDR2 FQNEAQ (reference sequence). Turning to this clonotype: Antigen: not known. At one end, the junction sequence differs from germline, possibly due to a read error.

The receptor comes from a girl aged 5-17 years with multiple sclerosis. The rearrangement uses TRBV7-9 and TRBJ1-2; 7 bases line up with TRBD1. Sequencing used blood. The CDR3 here is CAGSLDMRQGRYGYTF. CDR3 nucleotide sequence: TGTGCCGGCAGCTTAGACATGAGACAGGGACGCTATGGCTACACCTTC.